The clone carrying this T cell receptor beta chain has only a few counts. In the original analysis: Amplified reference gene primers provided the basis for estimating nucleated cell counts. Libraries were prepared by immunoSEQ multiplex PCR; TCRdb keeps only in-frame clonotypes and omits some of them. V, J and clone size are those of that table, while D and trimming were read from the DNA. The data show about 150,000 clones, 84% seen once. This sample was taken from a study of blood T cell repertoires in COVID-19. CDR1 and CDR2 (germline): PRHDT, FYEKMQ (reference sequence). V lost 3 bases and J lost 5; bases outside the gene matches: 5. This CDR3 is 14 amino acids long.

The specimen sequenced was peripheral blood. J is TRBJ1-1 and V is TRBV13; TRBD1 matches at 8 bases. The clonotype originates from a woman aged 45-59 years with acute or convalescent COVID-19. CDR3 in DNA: TGTGCCAGCAGCTTCGGACAGGGTGAGACTGAAGCTTTCTTT. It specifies CASSFGQGETEAFF.